These T cell receptor beta chains were read from a single sample in a study of shared clonotypes between healthy human individuals. The table came from immunoSEQ multiplex PCR; TCRdb's copy has only in-frame clones and leaves some out. The sample records 2.5 million or so clones, around 94% being singletons. Sequenced: naive CD4+ T cells sorted from blood. The receptors shown here come from a man in his late teens or twenties in good health. CDR3s include the opening cysteine and the closing phenylalanine or tryptophan. The D gene is left open where the match is weak. Clone size is given for some rows only: seen once, a few or many times, or a class if the clone is expanded.

TRBV7-2	TRBD2	TRBJ2-3	.	CASSVPGLRTDTQYF	TGTGCCAGCAGCGTTCCGGGACTACGCACAGATACGCAGTATTTT
TRBV28	TRBD2	TRBJ2-7	.	CASSAGTSESYEQYF	TGTGCCAGCAGTGCCGGGACTAGCGAGTCCTACGAGCAGTACTTC
TRBV4-3	TRBD2	TRBJ2-7	.	CASSQDRASGSYEQYF	TGCGCCAGCAGCCAAGATAGAGCTAGCGGATCCTACGAGCAGTACTTC
TRBV27	.	TRBJ1-1	.	CASRTGNTEAFF	TGTGCCAGCCGAACAGGTAACACTGAAGCTTTCTTT
TRBV19	.	TRBJ1-6	.	CATSQTGSSYNSPLHF	TGTGCCACCTCCCAGACAGGTAGCTCCTATAATTCACCCCTCCACTTT
TRBV19	.	TRBJ2-7	.	CASSQIPHEQYF	TGTGCCAGTAGCCAAATACCCCACGAGCAGTACTTC
TRBV6-1	.	TRBJ1-5	.	CASSESGDSNQPQHF	TGTGCCAGCAGTGAATCGGGGGATAGCAATCAGCCCCAGCATTTT
TRBV4-3	.	TRBJ1-5	.	CASSQDSGPNQPQHF	TGCGCCAGCAGCCAAGATTCAGGACCAAATCAGCCCCAGCATTTT
TRBV5-1	.	TRBJ2-3	.	CASSLAGWKGTDTQYF	TGCGCCAGCAGCTTGGCCGGGTGGAAGGGCACAGATACGCAGTATTTT
TRBV9	.	TRBJ2-5	.	CASSVGLSQTQYF	TGTGCCAGCAGCGTAGGACTATCACAGACCCAGTACTTC
TRBV18	.	TRBJ2-7	.	CASSPRSITVIPDYEQYF	TGTGCCAGCTCACCACGGTCGATTACAGTGATTCCCGACTACGAGCAGTACTTC
TRBV19	.	TRBJ1-5	.	CASLGAGANQPQHF	TGTGCCAGTCTTGGGGCAGGGGCAAATCAGCCCCAGCATTTT
TRBV4-3	.	TRBJ2-3	.	CASSQEWGTRTDTQYF	TGCGCCAGCAGCCAAGAATGGGGGACAAGAACCGATACGCAGTATTTT
TRBV7-8	TRBD2	TRBJ2-3	.	CASSSGGGTDTQYF	TGTGCCAGCAGCTCGGGGGGGGGCACAGATACGCAGTATTTT
TRBV30	.	TRBJ2-1	.	CAWEAVNSYNEQFF	TGTGCCTGGGAAGCGGTGAACTCCTACAATGAGCAGTTCTTC
TRBV18	.	TRBJ2-5	.	CASQPKGTPKLDQETQYF	TGTGCCAGCCAGCCTAAGGGGACCCCGAAGTTGGACCAAGAGACCCAGTACTTC
TRBV30	TRBD2	TRBJ2-3	.	CAWSVSRTSGRGDTQYF	TGTGCCTGGAGTGTGTCTCGGACTAGCGGGAGAGGAGATACGCAGTATTTT
TRBV18	TRBD1	TRBJ2-3	.	CASSPPTGGLSDTQYF	TGTGCCAGCTCACCTCCGACAGGGGGTTTATCAGATACGCAGTATTTT
TRBV5-4	TRBD2	TRBJ2-7	.	CASSLPGLAGASEQYF	TGTGCCAGCAGCTTGCCGGGACTAGCGGGAGCAAGTGAGCAGTACTTC
TRBV5-6	.	TRBJ1-2	.	CASSLDRLNYGYTF	TGTGCCAGCAGCTTAGACCGACTAAACTATGGCTACACCTTC
TRBV5-1	TRBD1	TRBJ1-4	.	CASSSGGALNEKLFF	TGCGCCAGCAGCTCAGGGGGGGCACTTAATGAAAAACTGTTTTTT
TRBV6-6	.	TRBJ1-1	.	CASSSLVGNTEAFF	TGTGCCAGCAGTTCCTTGGTGGGGAACACTGAAGCTTTCTTT
TRBV10-3	.	TRBJ1-1	few	CAITVSSPEAFF	TGTGCCATCACGGTCAGTAGCCCTGAAGCTTTCTTT
TRBV6-5	.	TRBJ1-1	.	CASSGLEMNTEAFF	TGTGCCAGCAGCGGACTGGAGATGAACACTGAAGCTTTCTTT